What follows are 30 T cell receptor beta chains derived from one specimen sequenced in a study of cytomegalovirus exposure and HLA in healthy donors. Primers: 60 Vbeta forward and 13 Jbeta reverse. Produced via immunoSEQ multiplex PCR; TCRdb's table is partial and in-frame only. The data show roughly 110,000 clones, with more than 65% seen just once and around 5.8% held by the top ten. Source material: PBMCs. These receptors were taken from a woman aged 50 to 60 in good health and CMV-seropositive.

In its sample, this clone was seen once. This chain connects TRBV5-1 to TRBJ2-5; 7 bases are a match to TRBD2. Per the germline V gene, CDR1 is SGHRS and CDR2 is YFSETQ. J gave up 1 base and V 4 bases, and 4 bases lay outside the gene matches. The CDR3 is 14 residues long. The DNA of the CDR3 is TGCGCCAGCAGCCCAGCGGGGTTCCAAGAGACCCAGTACTTC. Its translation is CASSPAGFQETQYF. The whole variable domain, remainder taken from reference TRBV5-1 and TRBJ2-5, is KAGVTQTPRYLIKTRGQQVTLSCSPISGHRSVSWYQQTPGQGLQFLFEYFSETQRNKGNFPGRFSGRQFSNSRSEMNVSTLELGDSALYLCASSPAGFQETQYFGPGTRLLVL.

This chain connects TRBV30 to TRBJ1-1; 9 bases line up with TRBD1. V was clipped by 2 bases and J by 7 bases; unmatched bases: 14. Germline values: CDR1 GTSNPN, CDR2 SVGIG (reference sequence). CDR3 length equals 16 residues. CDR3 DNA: TGTGCCTGGAGTTTCACCTTGACAGGGGGACCCTTTGAAGCTTTCTTT. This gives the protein CAWSFTLTGGPFEAFF.

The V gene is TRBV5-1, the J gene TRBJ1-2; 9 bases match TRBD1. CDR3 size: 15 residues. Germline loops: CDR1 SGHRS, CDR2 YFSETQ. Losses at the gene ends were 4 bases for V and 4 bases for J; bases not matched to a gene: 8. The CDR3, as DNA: TGCGCCAGCAGCGAGACAGGGGGGCCGGGCTATGGCTACACCTTC. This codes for CASSETGGPGYGYTF.

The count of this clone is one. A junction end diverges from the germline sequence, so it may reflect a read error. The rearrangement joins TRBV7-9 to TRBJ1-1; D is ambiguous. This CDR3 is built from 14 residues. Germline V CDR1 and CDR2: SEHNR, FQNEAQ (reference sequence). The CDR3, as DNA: TGTTCCAGCAGCCGTATCGAGGCAGTGGGTGAAGCTTTCTTT. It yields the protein CSSSRIEAVGEAFF.

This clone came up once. CDR3 coding DNA: TGTGCCAGCACCATTCTTGGCGGGGCGGGAAGCTACAATGAGCAGTTCTTC. Its protein product is CASTILGGAGSYNEQFF. The V gene is TRBV7-9, the J gene TRBJ2-1; perhaps TRBD2 as D (6 bases). V was clipped by 7 bases and J by 3 bases, with 22 bases between them. CDR1 is SEHNR, CDR2 FQNEAQ, per germline (reference sequence). This CDR3 comprises 17 residues.

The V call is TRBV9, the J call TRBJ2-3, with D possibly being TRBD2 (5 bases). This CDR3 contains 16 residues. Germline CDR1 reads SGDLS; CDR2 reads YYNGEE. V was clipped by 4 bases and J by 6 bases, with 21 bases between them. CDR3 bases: TGTGCCAGCAGCCCCAAAGGGATAAGAGGGCAGGATACGCAGTATTTT. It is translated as CASSPKGIRGQDTQYF.

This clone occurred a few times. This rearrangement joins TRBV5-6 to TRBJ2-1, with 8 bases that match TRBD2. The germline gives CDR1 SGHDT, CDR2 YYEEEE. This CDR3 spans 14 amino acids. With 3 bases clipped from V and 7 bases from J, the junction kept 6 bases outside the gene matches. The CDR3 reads CASSYRGGGNEQFF. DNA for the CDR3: TGTGCCAGCAGCTACCGGGGGGGCGGGAATGAGCAGTTCTTC.

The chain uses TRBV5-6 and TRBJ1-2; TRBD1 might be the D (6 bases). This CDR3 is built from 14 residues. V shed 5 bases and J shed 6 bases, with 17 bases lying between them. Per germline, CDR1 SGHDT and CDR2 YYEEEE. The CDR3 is CASSQTGGSDGYTF. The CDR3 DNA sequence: TGTGCCAGCAGTCAGACGGGGGGCAGCGATGGCTACACCTTC.

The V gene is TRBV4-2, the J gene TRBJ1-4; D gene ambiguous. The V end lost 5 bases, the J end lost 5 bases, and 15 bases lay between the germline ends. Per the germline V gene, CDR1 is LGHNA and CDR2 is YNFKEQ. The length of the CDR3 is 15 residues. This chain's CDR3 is CASSKVDSGNEKLFF. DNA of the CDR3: TGTGCCAGCAGCAAAGTCGACTCCGGAAATGAAAAACTGTTTTTT.

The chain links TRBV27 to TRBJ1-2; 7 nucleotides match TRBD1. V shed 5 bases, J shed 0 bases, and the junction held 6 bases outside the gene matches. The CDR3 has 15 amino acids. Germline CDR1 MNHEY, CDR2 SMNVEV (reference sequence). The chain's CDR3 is CASSPRTGSNYGYTF. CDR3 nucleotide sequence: TGTGCCAGCAGTCCTCGGACAGGTTCTAACTATGGCTACACCTTC.

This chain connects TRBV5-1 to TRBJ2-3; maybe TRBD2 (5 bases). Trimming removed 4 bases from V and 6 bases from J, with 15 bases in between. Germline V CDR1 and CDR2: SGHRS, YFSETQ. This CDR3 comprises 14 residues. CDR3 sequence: CASSRPATGDTQYF. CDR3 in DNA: TGCGCCAGCAGCCGTCCTGCGACGGGGGATACGCAGTATTTT.

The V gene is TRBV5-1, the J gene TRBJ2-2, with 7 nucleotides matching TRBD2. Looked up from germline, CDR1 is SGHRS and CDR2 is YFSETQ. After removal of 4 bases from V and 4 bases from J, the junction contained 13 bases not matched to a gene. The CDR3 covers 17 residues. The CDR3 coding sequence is TGCGCCAGCAGCCCGGACTGGGGGGGGGACCGCACCGGGGAGCTGTTTTTT. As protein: CASSPDWGGDRTGELFF. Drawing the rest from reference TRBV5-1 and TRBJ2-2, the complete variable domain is KAGVTQTPRYLIKTRGQQVTLSCSPISGHRSVSWYQQTPGQGLQFLFEYFSETQRNKGNFPGRFSGRQFSNSRSEMNVSTLELGDSALYLCASSPDWGGDRTGELFFGEGSRLTVL.

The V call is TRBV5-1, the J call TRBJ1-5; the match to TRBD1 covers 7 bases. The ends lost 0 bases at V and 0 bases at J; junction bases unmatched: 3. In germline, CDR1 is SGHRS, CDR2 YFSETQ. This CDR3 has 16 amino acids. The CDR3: CASSLGDSYSNQPQHF. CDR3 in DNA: TGCGCCAGCAGCTTGGGGGACAGCTATAGCAATCAGCCCCAGCATTTT.

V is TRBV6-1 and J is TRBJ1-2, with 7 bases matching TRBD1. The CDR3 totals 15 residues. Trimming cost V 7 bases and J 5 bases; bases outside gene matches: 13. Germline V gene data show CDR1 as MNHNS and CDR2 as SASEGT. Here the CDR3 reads CASTQTGPMAYGYTF. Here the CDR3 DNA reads TGTGCCAGCACCCAGACAGGGCCTATGGCGTATGGCTACACCTTC.

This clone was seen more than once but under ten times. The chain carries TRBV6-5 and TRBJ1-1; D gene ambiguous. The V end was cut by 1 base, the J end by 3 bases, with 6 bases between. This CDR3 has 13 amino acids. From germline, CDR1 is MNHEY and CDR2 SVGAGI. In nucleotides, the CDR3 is TGTGCCAGCAGTTACTTAGCAGACACTGAAGCTTTCTTT. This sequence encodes CASSYLADTEAFF.

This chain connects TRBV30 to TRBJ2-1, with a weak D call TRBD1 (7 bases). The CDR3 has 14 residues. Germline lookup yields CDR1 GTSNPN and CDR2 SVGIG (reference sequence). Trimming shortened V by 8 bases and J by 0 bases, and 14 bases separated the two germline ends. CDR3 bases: TGTGCCCAGGGGGGCGTTAGCTCCTACAATGAGCAGTTCTTC. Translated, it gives CAQGGVSSYNEQFF.

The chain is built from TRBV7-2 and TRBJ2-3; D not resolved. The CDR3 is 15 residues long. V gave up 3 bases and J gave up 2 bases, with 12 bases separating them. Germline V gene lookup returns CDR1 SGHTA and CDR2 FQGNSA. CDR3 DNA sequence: TGTGCCAGCAGCTTCCAAAGAACCTACACAGATACGCAGTATTTT. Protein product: CASSFQRTYTDTQYF.

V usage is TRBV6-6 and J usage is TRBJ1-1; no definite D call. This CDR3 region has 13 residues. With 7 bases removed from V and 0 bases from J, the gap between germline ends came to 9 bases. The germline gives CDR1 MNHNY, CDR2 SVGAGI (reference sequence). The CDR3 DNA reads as TGTGCCAGCACCCGTTATCTGAACACTGAAGCTTTCTTT. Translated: CASTRYLNTEAFF.

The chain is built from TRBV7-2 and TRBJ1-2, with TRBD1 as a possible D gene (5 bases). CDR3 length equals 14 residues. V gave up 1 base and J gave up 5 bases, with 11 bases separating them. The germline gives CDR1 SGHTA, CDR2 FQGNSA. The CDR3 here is CASSLGGRVYGYTF. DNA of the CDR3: TGTGCCAGCAGCTTAGGAGGCAGGGTATATGGCTACACCTTC.

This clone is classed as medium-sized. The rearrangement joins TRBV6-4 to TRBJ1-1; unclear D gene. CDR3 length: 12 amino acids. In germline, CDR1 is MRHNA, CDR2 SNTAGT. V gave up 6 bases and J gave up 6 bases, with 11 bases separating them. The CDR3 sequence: CASSDHRSEAFF. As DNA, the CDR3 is TGTGCCAGCAGCGATCACAGATCTGAAGCTTTCTTT.

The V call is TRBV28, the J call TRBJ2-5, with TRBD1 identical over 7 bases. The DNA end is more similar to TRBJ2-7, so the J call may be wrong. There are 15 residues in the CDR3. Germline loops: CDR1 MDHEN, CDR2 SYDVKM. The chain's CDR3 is CASSLPQGVSYEQYF. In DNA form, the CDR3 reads TGTGCCAGCAGTTTACCCCAGGGGGTCTCCTACGAGCAGTACTTC.

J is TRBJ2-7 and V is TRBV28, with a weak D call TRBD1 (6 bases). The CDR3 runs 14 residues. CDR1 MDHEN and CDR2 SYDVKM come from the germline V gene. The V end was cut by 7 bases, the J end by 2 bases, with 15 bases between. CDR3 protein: CASTLTGTPYEQYF. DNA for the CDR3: TGTGCCAGCACCCTCACCGGGACACCCTACGAGCAGTACTTC. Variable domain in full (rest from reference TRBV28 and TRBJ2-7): DVKVTQSSRYLVKRTGEKVFLECVQDMDHENMFWYRQDPGLGLRLIYFSYDVKMKEKGDIPEGYSVSREKKERFSLILESASTNQTSMYLCASTLTGTPYEQYFGPGTRLTVT.

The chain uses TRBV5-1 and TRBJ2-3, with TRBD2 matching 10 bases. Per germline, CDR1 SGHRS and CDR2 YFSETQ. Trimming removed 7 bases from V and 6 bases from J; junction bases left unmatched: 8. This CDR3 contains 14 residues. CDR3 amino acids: CASGLAGGRDTQYF. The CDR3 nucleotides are TGCGCCAGCGGATTAGCGGGGGGCCGGGATACGCAGTATTTT.

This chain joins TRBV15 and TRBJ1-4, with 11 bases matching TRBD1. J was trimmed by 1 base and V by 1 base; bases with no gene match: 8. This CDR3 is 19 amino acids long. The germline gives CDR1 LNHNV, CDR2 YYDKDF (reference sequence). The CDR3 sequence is CATSRGPGQGGLTNEKLFF. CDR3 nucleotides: TGTGCCACCAGCAGAGGACCGGGACAGGGGGGTTTAACTAATGAAAAACTGTTTTTT.

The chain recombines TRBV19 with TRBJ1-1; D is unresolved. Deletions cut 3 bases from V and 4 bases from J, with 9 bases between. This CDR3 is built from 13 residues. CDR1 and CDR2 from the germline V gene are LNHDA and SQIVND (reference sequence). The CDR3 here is CASSIQDFTEAFF. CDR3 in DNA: TGTGCCAGTAGTATTCAAGACTTCACTGAAGCTTTCTTT.

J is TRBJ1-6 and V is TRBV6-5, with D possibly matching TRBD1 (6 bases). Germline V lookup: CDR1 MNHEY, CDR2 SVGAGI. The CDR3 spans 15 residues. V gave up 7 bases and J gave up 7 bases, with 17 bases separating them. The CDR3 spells CASTTNRASNSPLHF. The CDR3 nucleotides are TGTGCCAGCACCACAAACAGGGCCAGCAATTCACCCCTCCACTTT.

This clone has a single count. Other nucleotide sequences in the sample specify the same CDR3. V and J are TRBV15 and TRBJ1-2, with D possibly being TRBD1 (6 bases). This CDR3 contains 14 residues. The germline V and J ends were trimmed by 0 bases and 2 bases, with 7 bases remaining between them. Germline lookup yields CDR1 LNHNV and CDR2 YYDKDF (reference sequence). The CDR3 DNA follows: TGTGCCACCAGCAGAGATAGGGGGAACTATGGCTACACCTTC. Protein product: CATSRDRGNYGYTF.

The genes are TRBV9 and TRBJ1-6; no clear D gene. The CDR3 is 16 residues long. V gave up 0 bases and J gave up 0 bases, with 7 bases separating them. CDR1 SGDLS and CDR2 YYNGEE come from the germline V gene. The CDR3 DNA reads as TGTGCCAGCAGCGTAGCTCTGAGCTCCTATAATTCACCCCTCCACTTT. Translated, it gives CASSVALSSYNSPLHF.

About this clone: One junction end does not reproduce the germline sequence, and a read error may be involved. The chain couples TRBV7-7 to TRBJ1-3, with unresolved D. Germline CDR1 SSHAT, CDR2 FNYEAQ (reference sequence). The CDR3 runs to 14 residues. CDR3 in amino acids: CASSLDLWSSTIYF. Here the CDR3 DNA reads TGTGCTAGCAGCTTAGATCTTTGGTCCAGCACCATATATTTT.

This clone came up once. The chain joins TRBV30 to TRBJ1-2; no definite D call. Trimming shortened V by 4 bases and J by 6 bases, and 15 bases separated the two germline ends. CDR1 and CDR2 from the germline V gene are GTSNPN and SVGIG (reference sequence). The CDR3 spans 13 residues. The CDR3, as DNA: TGTGCCTGGAACCAATTGTTCTCAGATGGCTACACCTTC. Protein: CAWNQLFSDGYTF. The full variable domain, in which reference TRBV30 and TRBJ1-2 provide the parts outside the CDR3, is SQTIHQWPATLVQPVGSPLSLECTVEGTSNPNLYWYRQAAGRGLQLLFYSVGIGQISSEVPQNLSASRPQDRQFILSSKKLLLSDSGFYLCAWNQLFSDGYTFGSGTRLTVV.